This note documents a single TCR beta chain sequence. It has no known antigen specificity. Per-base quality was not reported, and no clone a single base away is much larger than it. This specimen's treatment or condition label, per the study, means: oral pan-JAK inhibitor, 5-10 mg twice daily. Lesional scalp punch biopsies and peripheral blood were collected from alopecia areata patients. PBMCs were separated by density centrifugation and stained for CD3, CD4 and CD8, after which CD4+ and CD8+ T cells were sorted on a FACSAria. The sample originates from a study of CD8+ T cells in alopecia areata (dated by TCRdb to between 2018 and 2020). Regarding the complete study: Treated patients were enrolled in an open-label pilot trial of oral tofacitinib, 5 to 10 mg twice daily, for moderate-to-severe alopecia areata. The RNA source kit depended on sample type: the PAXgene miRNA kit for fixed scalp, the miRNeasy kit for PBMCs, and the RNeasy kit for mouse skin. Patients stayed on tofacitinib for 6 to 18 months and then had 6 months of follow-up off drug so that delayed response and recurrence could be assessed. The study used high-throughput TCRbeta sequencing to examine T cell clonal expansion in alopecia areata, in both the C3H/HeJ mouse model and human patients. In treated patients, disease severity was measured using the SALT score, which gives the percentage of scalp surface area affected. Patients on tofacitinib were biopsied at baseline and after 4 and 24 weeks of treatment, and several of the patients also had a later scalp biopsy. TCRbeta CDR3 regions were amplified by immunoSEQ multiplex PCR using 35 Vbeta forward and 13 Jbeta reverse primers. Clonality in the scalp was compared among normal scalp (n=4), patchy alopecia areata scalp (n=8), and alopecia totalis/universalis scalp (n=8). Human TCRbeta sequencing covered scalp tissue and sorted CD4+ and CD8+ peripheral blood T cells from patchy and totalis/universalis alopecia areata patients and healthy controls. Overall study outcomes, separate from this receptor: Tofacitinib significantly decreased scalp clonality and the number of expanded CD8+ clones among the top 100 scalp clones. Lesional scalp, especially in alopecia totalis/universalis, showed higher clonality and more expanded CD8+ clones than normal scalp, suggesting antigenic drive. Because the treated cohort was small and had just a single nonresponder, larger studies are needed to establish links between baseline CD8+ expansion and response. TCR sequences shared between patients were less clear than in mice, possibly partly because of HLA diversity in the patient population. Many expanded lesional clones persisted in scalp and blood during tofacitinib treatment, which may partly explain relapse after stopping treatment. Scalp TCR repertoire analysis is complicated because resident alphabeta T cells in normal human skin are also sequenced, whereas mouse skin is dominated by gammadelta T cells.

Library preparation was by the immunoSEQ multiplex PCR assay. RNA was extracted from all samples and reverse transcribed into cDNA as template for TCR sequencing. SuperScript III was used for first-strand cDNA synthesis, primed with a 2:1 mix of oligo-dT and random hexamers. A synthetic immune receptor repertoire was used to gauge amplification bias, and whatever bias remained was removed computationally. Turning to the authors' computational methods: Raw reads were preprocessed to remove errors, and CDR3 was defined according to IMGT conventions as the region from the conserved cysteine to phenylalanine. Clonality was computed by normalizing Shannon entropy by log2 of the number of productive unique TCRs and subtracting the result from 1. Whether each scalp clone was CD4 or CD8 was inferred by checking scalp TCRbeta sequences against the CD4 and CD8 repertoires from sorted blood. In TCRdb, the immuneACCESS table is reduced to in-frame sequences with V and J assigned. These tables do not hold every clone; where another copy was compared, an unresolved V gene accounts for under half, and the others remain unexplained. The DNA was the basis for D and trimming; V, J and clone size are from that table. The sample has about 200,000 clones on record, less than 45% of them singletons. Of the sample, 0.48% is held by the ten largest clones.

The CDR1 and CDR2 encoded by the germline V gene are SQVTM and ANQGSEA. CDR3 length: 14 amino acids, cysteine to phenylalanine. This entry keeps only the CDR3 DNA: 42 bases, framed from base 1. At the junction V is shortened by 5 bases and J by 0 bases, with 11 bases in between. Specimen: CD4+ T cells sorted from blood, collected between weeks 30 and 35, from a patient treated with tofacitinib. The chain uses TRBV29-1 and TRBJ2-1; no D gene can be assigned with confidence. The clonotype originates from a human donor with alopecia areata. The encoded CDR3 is CSVNPNYSYNEQFF. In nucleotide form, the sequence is TGCAGCGTTAACCCGAACTACTCCTACAATGAGCAGTTCTTC.